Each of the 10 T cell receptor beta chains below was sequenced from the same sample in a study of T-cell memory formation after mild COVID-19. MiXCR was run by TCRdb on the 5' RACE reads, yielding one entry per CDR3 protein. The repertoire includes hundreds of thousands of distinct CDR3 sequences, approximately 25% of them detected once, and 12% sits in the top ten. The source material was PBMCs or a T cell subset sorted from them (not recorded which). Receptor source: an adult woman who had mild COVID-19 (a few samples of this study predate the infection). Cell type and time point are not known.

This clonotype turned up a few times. CDR3 DNA sequence: TGTGCCAGCAGCTTAGCGACCAGACAGGGACTAGCGCATTACAATGAGCAGTTCTTC. Its protein is CASSLATRQGLAHYNEQFF. This chain joins TRBV7-2 and TRBJ2-1; 10 bases agree with TRBD2. With 0 bases clipped from V and 4 bases from J, the junction kept 12 bases outside the gene matches. The CDR3 length is 19 residues. Per germline, CDR1 SGHTA and CDR2 FQGNSA.

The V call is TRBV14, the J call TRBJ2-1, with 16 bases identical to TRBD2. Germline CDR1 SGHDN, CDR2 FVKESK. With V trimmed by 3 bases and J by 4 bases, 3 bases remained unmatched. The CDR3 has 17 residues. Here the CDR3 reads CASSQGLAGGRYNEQFF. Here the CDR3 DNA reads TGTGCCAGCAGCCAGGGACTAGCGGGAGGGCGGTACAATGAGCAGTTCTTC.

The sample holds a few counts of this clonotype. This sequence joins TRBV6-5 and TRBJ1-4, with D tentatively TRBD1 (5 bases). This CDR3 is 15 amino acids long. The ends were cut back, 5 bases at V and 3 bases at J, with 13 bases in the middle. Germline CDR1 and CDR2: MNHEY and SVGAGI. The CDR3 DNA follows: TGTGCCAGCAGTACCTTGGGGGGATCTAATGAAAAACTGTTTTTT. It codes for CASSTLGGSNEKLFF.

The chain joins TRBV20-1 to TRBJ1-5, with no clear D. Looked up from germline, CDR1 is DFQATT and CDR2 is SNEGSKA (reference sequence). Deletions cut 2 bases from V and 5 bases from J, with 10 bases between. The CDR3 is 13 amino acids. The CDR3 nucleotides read TGCAGTGCTAGAAGAGGGATAGATCAGCCCCAGCATTTT. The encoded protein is CSARRGIDQPQHF.

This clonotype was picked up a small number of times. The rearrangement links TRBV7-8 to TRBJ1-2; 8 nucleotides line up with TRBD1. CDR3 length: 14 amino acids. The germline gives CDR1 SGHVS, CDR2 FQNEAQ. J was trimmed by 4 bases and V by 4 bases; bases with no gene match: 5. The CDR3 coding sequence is TGTGCCAGCAGCTCCCAGGGGGCCGGCTATGGCTACACCTTC. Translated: CASSSQGAGYGYTF.

In DNA form, the CDR3 reads TGTGCCAGCTCACCCCCGGGTAGAAGCTCTGGGGCCAACGTCCTGACTTTC. Amino acids: CASSPPGRSSGANVLTF. The chain couples TRBV18 to TRBJ2-6; D gene ambiguous. The CDR3 loop spans 17 amino acids. Trimming cost V 3 bases and J 0 bases, with 12 bases left between them. The germline V gene encodes CDR1 KGHSH and CDR2 LQKENI. The entire variable domain, with the rest obtained from reference TRBV18 and TRBJ2-6, is as follows: NAGVMQNPRHLVRRRGQEARLRCSPMKGHSHVYWYRQLPEEGLKFMVYLQKENIIDESGMPKERFSAEFPKEGPSILRIQQVVRGDSAAYFCASSPPGRSSGANVLTFGAGSRLTVL.

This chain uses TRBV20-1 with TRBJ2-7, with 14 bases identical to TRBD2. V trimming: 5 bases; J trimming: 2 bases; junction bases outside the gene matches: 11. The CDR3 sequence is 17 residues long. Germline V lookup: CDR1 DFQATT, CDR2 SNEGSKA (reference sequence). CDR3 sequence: CSAPSGTSGRYPYEQYF. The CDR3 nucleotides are TGCAGTGCTCCTTCCGGGACTAGCGGGAGATACCCCTACGAGCAGTACTTC.

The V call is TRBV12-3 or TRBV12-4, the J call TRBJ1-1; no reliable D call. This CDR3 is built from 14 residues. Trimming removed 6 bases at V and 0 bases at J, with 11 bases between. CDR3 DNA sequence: TGTGCCAGCAGCTATGAAACTATGAACACTGAAGCTTTCTTT. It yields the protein CASSYETMNTEAFF.

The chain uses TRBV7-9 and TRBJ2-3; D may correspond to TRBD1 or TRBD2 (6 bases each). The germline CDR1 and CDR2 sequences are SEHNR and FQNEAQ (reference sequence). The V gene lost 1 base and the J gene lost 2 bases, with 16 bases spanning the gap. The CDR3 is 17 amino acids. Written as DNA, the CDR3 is TGTGCCAGCAGCTTAGTCTTTGGGGGGCCGAACACAGATACGCAGTATTTT. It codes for CASSLVFGGPNTDTQYF.

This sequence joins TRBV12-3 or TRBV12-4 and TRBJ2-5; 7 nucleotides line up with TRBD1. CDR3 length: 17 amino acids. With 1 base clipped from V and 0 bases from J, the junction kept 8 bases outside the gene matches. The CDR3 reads CASSLVRQGPYQETQYF. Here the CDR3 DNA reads TGTGCCAGCAGTTTAGTCCGACAGGGCCCGTACCAAGAGACCCAGTACTTC.